This TCR beta chain was observed in a study of early T cells in non-severe SARS-CoV-2 infection. Study summary: Whole-blood bulk RNA, unsorted, was sequenced, and chains were unpaired.

Findings of the study overall: The VDJdb matching leaned toward anti-spike CD8 responses and overlooked private and CD4 specificities.

The protocol attached unique molecular identifiers to individual cDNA molecules. TCRdb independently ran MiXCR on the 5' RACE reads; one entry per CDR3 protein. This table has about 60,000 distinct CDR3 sequences, more than 13% appearing once. For this clonotype: The antigen is not known.

The V gene's germline CDR1 is SQVTM and CDR2 ANQGSEA. V lost 7 bases and J lost 11; bases outside the gene matches: 8. This CDR3 has 11 residues. The receptor's source is an adult who was a healthcare worker with PCR-confirmed SARS-CoV-2 infection or an uninfected control (not recorded which). Material: whole blood, obtained at baseline. The rearrangement links TRBV29-1 to TRBJ1-1, with 9 bases lining up with TRBD1. As DNA, the CDR3 is TGCAGCGCGCCGGGACAGGGAGACGCTTTCTTT. Amino acids: CSAPGQGDAFF. Using reference TRBV29-1 and TRBJ1-1 for the parts outside the CDR3, the full variable domain is SAVISQKPSRDICQRGTSLTIQCQVDSQVTMMFWYRQQPGQSLTLIATANQGSEATYESGFVIDKFPISRPNLTFSTLTVSNMSPEDSSIYLCSAPGQGDAFFGQGTRLTVV.